The source of this TCR beta chain is a study of T cell clonotyping in hematopoietic cell transplantation. Points from the study as a whole: Recipient TCR diversity dropped after transplant; expanded clonotypes rose from day 30 to 180.

Sequenced by immunoSEQ multiplex PCR; TCRdb stores in-frame clones only, minus some. The table records a few thousand clones, approximately 80% of them present only once. V lost 5 bases and J lost 6, with 12 bases in between. Germline values: CDR1 SNHLY, CDR2 FYNNEI. CDR3 length equals 13 residues. Recipient blood drawn about 28 days pretransplant and days 30, 100, 180 after. Details on this clone: The target antigen is unknown.

The specimen comprised PBMCs, sampled 100 days after allogeneic stem cell transplant. The origin of this receptor is a male patient in his fifties who had an allogeneic stem cell transplant from a related donor, so the T cells may come from the graft donor. Some clones in this sample may be carry-over from other donors' samples. The chain combines TRBV2 with TRBJ2-3, with D possibly being TRBD1 (5 bases). The CDR3 DNA reads as TGTGCCAGCAGTCTTACAGGATTTGATACGCAGTATTTT. Protein sequence: CASSLTGFDTQYF.